Sequencing of this T cell receptor beta chain was carried out in a study of cytomegalovirus exposure and HLA in healthy donors (dated by TCRdb to about 2017). For context, the study as a whole: An earlier analysis of roughly 630 of the donors reported 250 to 350 Gb of sequence data and 117 million unique TCR beta sequences from 150 million to 200 million T cells. An early release that covered more than 550 HLA-typed donors contained approximately 320 gigabases of sequencing data and 70 million to 100 million unique TCR sequences. Of the 300 to 450 genotyped donors, roughly 85% fell in the genetic ancestry cluster associated with self-reported Caucasian donors. The aim of the study was to test whether cataloging public T cell receptors could identify signatures of past pathogen exposure. Using immunosequencing, the study profiled T cell repertoires from 500 to 800 subjects and related those repertoires to cytomegalovirus serostatus. In addition to the first cohort of around 670 subjects, a separate validation cohort of approximately 120 different subjects was used. High-throughput TCR immunosequencing, statistical association of individual TCRs with disease status, and machine learning were combined to predict cytomegalovirus infection status. To study patterns of TCR occurrence, a later analysis re-analyzed previously published TCR beta repertoires from more than 550 donors and added high-resolution HLA genotyping. In the later analysis, no new phenotypic data were used to find candidate immune exposures; instead, reliance was placed on TCR beta sequences and their occurrence across donors. An earlier analysis of approximately 630 of the donors applied high-throughput TCR beta sequencing to assess whether each TCR beta V gene segment acted as functional or pseudogenic. Alongside the repertoire data, information on donor age, sex, ethnicity and CMV serostatus was compiled. A later genetic analysis took genome-wide SNP genotypes for about three fifths of the 666 donors and used that subset as a discovery cohort. All discovery cohort repertoires had been generated using a single sequencing platform. HLA typing included class I and class II loci at four-digit resolution. Typing coverage differed by locus: A, B, C, DRB1 and DQB1 were typed in roughly 620-630 donors, DQA1 in 500 to 550, DPA1 in approximately 600, and DPB1 in 472. Roughly five DR-DQ haplotypes were treated as single units for association and clustering because of strong linkage in the cohort. Among some 410 genotyped donors of the cohort, an average of approximately 220,000 unique TCR beta nucleotide sequences was sequenced per donor, of which roughly 17% were non-productive.

This clone was counted between two and nine times. What this receptor recognizes is not known. There are no base qualities to consult, and no much larger clone falls within one base. Results the study describes overall, beyond this receptor: This cohort had only TCR beta chains sequenced, and the lack of alpha or paired-chain data limited which features could be detected. Correlated functional status among segregating V segments might reflect linkage disequilibrium, but an unknown experimental factor could not be ruled out. In vitro tests confirmed that a few of the cytomegalovirus-associated TCR beta chains recognize cytomegalovirus antigens. Presence/absence analyses assumed roughly uniform sequencing depth across donors, an assumption that may not hold. While some public TCRs were present in many individuals, most TCR sequences turned up only very rarely across donors. Assigning TCR associations to individual alleles was difficult when HLA alleles, especially DR and DQ, strongly co-occurred. The 87-base-pair reads could not distinguish some IMGT-functional V segments, including TRBV6-2 and TRBV6-3, so those segments were excluded. In a later analysis, several top co-occurrence clusters were reported to appear linked to parvovirus B19, influenza, CMV and Epstein-Barr virus. The study listed 164 TCR beta chains as associated with cytomegalovirus. For the cohort, immune exposure information was limited to CMV serostatus. Cytomegalovirus status was reported to be diagnosed by the classifier with high specificity and sensitivity in both the original and validation cohorts. Because HLA typing was unavailable for some donors at each locus, only the typed subset was used in association tests. A later genetic analysis associated a missense DCLRE1C variant with V-gene and J-gene trimming of TCR beta chains, and an independent cohort replicated the association. Compared with equally common non-associated chains, HLA-associated TCR beta chains in a later analysis were more clonally expanded and had lower generation probabilities. A group of highly shared sequence variants was considered likely to be a technical artifact of the sequencing pipeline. In a later analysis, most CMV-associated TCR beta chains were found to appear HLA-restricted, with HLA associations seemingly driven largely by CMV exposure. Specific HLA alleles were associated with roughly 16,000 TCR beta sequences at a false discovery rate of 0.05 in a later analysis. Broadly in line with IMGT annotations, most TCR beta V segments showed up in productive rearrangements about 87% or about 30% of the time in an earlier analysis of some 590 of the donors. A further reported finding was that TCR beta sequences accurately predicted the HLA-A and HLA-B alleles for most subjects in the first cohort. A later genetic analysis reported fewer N-insertions in productive TCRs among donors in an Asian-associated ancestry cluster than the 666-donor mean. It was suggested by the authors that the approach could potentially be generalized to other disease states and immunological phenotypes. Because counts were too low, seventeen rarely observed V segments, including chromosome 9 orphons, were left out of the earlier analysis of approximately 500 of the donors. A later analysis found that TCR association rates varied across HLA loci, with DRB1 alleles showing the most associated TCRs and HLA-C alleles the fewest.

CDR1 SNHLY and CDR2 FYNNEI are derived from the germline V gene. From its cysteine to its phenylalanine, the CDR3 spans 13 amino acids. Only the CDR3 part of the read is kept: 39 bases, read in frame from the first base. Between the V and J ends, shortened by 8 bases and 5 bases respectively, the junction contains 15 bases. The cohort consisted of hundreds of healthy bone marrow donors. Cohort members were all nominally healthy when sampled, although unrecorded immune exposures were likely present. The donor tested CMV seropositive and was one of the 289 seropositive cohort members. A peripheral blood sample was collected from each donor, and TCR beta sequencing was performed on peripheral blood mononuclear cells. The Qiagen DNeasy Blood Extraction Kit was used to extract genomic DNA from the blood cell samples. The library relied on the immunoSEQ multiplex PCR assay. For the multiplex PCR, a mixture combining 60 forward primers for TCR Vbeta segments and 13 reverse primers for TCR Jbeta segments was used. A multiplex PCR assay on genomic DNA amplified the CDR3 region of rearranged TCR beta genes. Amplified TCR beta libraries were sequenced as 87-base-pair reads on the Illumina HiSeq System. The authors' analysis ran thus. A later analysis counted about 80 million unique TCR beta chains across the 650 to 700 repertoires, and some 11 million of these chains were shared by at least two donors. A nearest-neighbor algorithm error-corrected the raw reads and collapsed the reads into unique sequences, merging closely related sequences to remove PCR and sequencing errors. To assign V, D and J gene segments, CDR3 sequences were aligned to IMGT reference sequences. For a sequence to be retained, a match of at least six nucleotides was required to both a V gene segment and a J gene segment. A rearrangement was called productive if the CDR3 had no stop codons and remained in frame with V and J, and every other rearrangement was called non-productive. CDR3 was defined according to IMGT convention as the region running from the second conserved V-encoded cysteine to the conserved J-encoded phenylalanine. The earlier analysis of about 640 of the donors excluded any sequence lacking an unambiguous match to a single V gene segment. An earlier analysis of a few hundred of the donors called V segments functional above 56.7% productive rearrangements and segregating when the between-donor standard deviation exceeded 5%. A statistical classification framework was built for diagnosing cytomegalovirus status from the catalog of TCR beta chain sequences. A later analysis assigned V and J genes by comparing TCR nucleotide sequences with IMGT/GENE-DB human TR gene sequences. A later analysis assigned CDR3 sequences and most-parsimonious VDJ recombination scenarios with the TCRdist pipeline. In a later analysis, each TCR beta chain was defined by its CDR3 amino acid sequence together with its V-gene family, and reads without a unique V-gene family were excluded. To address suspected cross-contamination and a sequencing artifact, a later analysis removed approximately 590 highly shared, low-generation-probability nucleotide sequences. A later analysis calculated a clonal expansion index for each public chain from normalized within-repertoire ranks of inferred template counts. In a later analysis, generation probabilities were computed using a VDJ recombination model fitted to out-of-frame rearrangements, and the results were checked against IGoR. A later analysis scored TCR-TCR, TCR-HLA and TCR-CMV co-occurrence with hypergeometric tests, applying a repertoire-size bias correction to TCR pairs. To estimate false discovery rates, a later analysis permuted the HLA or CMV assignments 20 times. In a later analysis, co-occurring TCRs were grouped with DBSCAN, and TCRdist sequence similarity was added when clustering was performed within HLA-allele-positive subsets. For co-occurrence clustering, repertoires with fewer than 30,000 or more than 120,000 public chains were excluded, along with five repertoires with anomalous nucleotide sharing. TCRdb took this table from immuneACCESS and kept in-frame rearrangements with V and J called. Such tables lack part of the clones; where checked against another copy, unresolved V genes explain under half of the gap, and the rest is unexplained. Clone size and the V and J calls come from that table; the DNA yielded D and trimming. Recorded for this sample are more than 95,000 clones; around 10% of them occurred a single time. The ten largest clones take up 5% to 6.5% of the sample.

Sequences were obtained from PBMCs. The clonotype was recovered from a man aged 40-55 years in good health and CMV-seropositive. Rearrangement joined TRBV2 to TRBJ2-5; possibly the D gene is TRBD1, per 6 matching bases. The nucleotide sequence reads TGTGCCAGCGGGGACAATCGACGGGAGACCCAGTACTTC. This yields the protein CASGDNRRETQYF.